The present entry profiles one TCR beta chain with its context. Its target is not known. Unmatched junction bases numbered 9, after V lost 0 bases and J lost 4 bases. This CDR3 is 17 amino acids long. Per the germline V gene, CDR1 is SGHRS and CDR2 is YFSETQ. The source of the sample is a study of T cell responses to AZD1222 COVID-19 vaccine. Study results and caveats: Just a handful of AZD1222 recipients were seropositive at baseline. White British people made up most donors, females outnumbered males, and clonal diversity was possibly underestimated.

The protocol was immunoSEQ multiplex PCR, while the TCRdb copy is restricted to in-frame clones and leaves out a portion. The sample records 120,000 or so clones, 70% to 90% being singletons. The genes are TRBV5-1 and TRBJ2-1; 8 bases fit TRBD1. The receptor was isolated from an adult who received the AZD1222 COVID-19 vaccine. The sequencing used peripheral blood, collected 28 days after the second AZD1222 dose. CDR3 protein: CASSLGGSTGVYNEQFF. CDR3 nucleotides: TGCGCCAGCAGCTTGGGGGGATCGACAGGGGTGTACAATGAGCAGTTCTTC.